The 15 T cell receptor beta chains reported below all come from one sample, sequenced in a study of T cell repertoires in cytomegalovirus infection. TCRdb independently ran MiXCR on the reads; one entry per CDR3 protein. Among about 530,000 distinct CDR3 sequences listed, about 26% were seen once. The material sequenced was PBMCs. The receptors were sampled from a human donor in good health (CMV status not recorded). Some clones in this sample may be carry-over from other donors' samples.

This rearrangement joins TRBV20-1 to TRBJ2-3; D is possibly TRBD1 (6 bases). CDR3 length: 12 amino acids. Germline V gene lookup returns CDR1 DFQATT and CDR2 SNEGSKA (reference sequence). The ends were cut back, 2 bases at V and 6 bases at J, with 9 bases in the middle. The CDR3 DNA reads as TGCAGTGCTAGAAAGGGGGTCGATACGCAGTATTTT. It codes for CSARKGVDTQYF.

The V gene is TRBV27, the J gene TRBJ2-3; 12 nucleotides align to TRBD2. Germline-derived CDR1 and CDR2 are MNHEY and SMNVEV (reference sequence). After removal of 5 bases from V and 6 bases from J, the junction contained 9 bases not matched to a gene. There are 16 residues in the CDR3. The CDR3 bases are TGTGCCAGCAGTGCCGAACCCGGGACTAGCGGGGATACGCAGTATTTT. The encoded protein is CASSAEPGTSGDTQYF.

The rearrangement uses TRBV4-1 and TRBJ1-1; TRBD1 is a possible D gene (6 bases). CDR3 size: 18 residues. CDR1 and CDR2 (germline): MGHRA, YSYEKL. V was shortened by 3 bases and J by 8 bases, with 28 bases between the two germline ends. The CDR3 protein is CASSQVPQGGTLSTEAFF. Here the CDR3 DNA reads TGCGCCAGCAGCCAGGTACCACAGGGAGGGACCCTCTCGACGGAAGCTTTCTTT.

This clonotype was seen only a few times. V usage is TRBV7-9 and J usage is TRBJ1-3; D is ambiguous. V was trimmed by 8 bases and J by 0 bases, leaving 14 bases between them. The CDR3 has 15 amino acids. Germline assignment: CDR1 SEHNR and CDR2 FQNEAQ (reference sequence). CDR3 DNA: TGTGCCAGCCTCAACGGGTTGAGCTCTGGAAACACCATATATTTT. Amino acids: CASLNGLSSGNTIYF.

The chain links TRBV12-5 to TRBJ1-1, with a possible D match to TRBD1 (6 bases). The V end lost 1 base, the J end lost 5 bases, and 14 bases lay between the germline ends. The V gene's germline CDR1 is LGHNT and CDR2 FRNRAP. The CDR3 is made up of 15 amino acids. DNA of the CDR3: TGTGCTAGTGGTTTGGCGAAGGGGGGGCTGACTGAAGCTTTCTTT. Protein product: CASGLAKGGLTEAFF.

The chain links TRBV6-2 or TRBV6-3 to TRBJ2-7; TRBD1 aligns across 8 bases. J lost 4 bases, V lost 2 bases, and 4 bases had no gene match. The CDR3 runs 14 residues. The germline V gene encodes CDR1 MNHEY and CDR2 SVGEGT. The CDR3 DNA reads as TGTGCCAGCAGTTACGGGCAGGGGGCTTACGAGCAGTACTTC. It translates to CASSYGQGAYEQYF.

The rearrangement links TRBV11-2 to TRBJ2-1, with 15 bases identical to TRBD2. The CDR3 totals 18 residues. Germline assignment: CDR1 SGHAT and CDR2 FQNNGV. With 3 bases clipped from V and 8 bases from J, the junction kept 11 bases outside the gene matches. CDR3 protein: CASSLVTGTSGRKDEQFF. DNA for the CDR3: TGTGCCAGCAGCTTGGTTACCGGGACTAGCGGGAGGAAGGATGAGCAGTTCTTC.

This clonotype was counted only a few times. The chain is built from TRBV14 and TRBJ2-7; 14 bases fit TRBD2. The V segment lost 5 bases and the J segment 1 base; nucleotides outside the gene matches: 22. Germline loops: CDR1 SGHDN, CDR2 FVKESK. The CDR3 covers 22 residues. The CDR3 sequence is CASSTYPPMTSGRALPSYEQYV. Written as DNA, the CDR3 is TGTGCCAGCAGCACCTACCCCCCCATGACTAGCGGGAGGGCCCTGCCTTCCTACGAGCAGTACGTC.

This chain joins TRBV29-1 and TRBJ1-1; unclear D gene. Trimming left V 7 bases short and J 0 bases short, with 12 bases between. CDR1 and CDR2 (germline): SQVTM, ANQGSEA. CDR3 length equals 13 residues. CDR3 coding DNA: TGCAGCGCTGGGATTAACATGAACACTGAAGCTTTCTTT. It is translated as CSAGINMNTEAFF. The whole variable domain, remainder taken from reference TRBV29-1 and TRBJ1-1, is SAVISQKPSRDICQRGTSLTIQCQVDSQVTMMFWYRQQPGQSLTLIATANQGSEATYESGFVIDKFPISRPNLTFSTLTVSNMSPEDSSIYLCSAGINMNTEAFFGQGTRLTVV.

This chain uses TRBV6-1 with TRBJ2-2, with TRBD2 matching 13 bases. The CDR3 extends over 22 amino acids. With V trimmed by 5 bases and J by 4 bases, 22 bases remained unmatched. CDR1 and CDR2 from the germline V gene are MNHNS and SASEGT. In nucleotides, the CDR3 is TGTGCCAGCAGTAAACCATTATCAGGGGGTACTAGCGGGAGGGCCTTCACCGGGGAGCTGTTTTTT. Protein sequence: CASSKPLSGGTSGRAFTGELFF.

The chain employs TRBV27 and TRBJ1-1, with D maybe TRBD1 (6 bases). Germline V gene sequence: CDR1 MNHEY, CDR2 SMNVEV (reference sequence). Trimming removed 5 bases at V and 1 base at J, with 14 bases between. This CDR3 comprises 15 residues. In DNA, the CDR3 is TGTGCCAGCAGTCCCGCGGCAGGGGCGAACACTGAAGCTTTCTTT. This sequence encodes CASSPAAGANTEAFF.

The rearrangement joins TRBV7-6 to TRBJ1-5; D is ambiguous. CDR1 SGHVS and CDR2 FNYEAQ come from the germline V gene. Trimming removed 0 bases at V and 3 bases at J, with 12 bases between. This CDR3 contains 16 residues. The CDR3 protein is CASSLAKDGFNQPQHF. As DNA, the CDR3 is TGTGCCAGCAGCTTAGCCAAGGACGGTTTCAATCAGCCCCAGCATTTT. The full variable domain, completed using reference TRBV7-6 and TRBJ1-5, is GAGVSQSPRYKVTKRGQDVALRCDPISGHVSLYWYRQALGQGPEFLTYFNYEAQQDKSGLPNDRFSAERPEGSISTLTIQRTEQRDSAMYRCASSLAKDGFNQPQHFGDGTRLSIL.

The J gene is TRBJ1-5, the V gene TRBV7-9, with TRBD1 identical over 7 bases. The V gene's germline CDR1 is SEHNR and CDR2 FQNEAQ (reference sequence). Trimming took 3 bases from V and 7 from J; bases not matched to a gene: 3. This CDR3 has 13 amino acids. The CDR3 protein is CASSFDREQPQHF. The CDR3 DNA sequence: TGTGCCAGCAGCTTTGACAGGGAACAGCCCCAGCATTTT. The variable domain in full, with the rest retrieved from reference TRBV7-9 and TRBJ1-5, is DTGVSQNPRHKITKRGQNVTFRCDPISEHNRLYWYRQTLGQGPEFLTYFQNEAQLEKSRLLSDRFSAERPKGSFSTLEIQRTEQGDSAMYLCASSFDREQPQHFGDGTRLSIL.

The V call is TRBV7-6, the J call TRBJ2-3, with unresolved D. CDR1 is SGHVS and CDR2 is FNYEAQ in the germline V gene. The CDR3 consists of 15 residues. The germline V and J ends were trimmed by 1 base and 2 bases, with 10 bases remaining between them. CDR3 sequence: CASSLGVGYTDTQYF. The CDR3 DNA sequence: TGTGCCAGCAGCTTAGGTGTGGGATACACAGATACGCAGTATTTT.

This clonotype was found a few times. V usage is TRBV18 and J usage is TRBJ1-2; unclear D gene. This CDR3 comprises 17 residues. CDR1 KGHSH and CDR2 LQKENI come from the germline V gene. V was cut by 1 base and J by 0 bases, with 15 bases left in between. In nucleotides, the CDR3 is TGTGCCAGCTCACCACTACCCGCGCCGCGAGCTAACTATGGCTACACCTTC. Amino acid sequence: CASSPLPAPRANYGYTF.